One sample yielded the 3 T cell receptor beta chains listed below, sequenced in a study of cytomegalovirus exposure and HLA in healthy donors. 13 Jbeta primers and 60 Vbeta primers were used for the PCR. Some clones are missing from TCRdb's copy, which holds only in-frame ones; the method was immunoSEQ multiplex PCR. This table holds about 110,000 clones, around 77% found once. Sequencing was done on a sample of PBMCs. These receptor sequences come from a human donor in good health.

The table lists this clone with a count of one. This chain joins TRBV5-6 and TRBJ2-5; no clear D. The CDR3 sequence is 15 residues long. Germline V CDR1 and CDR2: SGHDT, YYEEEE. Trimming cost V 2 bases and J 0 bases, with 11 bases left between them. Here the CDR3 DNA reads TGTGCCAGCAGCTTCACCCTTGAGTACCAAGAGACCCAGTACTTC. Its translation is CASSFTLEYQETQYF.

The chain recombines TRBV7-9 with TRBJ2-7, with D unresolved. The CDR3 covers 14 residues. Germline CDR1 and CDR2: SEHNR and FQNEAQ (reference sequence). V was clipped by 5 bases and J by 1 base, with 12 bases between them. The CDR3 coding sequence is TGTGCCAGCAGCCCCCTCCCCAGTTCCTACGAGCAGTACTTC. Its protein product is CASSPLPSSYEQYF.

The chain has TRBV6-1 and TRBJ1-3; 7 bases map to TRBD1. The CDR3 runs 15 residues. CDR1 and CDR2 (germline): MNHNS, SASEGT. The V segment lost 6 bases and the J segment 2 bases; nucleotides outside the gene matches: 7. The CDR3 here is CASRNTGDAGNTIYF. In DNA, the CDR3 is TGTGCCAGCAGGAACACAGGGGATGCTGGAAACACCATATATTTT.